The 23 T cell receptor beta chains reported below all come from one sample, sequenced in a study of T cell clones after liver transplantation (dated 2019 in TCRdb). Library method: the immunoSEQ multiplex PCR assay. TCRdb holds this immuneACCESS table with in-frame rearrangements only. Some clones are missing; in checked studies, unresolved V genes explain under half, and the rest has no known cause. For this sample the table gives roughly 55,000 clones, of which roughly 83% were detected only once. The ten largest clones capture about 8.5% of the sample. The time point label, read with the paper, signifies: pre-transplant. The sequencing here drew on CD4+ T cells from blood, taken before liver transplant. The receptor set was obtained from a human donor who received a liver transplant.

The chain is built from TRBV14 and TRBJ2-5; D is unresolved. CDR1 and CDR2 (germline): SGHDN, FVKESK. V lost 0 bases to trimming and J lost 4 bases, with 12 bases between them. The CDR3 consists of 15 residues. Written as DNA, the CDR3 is TGTGCCAGCAGCCAAGATCGATTGGGCGGAGAGACCCAGTACTTC. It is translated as CASSQDRLGGETQYF.

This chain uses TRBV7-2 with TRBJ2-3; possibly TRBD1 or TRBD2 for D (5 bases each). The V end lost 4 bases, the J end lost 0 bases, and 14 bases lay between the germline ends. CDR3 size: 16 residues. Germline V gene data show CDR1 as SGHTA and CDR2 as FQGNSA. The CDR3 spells CASSSGTPFSTDTQYF. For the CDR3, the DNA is TGTGCCAGCAGCTCCGGGACCCCGTTTAGCACAGATACGCAGTATTTT.

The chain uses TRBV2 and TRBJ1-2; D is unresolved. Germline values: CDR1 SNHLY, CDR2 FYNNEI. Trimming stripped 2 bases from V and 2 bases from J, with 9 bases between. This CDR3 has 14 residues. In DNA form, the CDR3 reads TGTGCCAGCAGTGAATCTGTGGTAAACTATGGCTACACCTTC. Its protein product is CASSESVVNYGYTF.

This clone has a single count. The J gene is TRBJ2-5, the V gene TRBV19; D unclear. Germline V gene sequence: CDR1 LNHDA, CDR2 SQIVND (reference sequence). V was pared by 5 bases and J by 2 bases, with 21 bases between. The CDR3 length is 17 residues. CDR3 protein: CASSGGATQAYQETQYF. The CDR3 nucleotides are TGTGCCAGTAGTGGCGGAGCTACGCAGGCCTATCAAGAGACCCAGTACTTC.

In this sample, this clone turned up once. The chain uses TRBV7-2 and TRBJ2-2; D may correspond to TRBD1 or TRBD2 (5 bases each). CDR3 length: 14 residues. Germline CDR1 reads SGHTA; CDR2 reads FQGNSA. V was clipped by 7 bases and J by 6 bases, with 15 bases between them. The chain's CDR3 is CASTLIGTSGELFF. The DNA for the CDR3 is TGTGCCAGCACCCTGATCGGGACGTCCGGGGAGCTGTTTTTT.

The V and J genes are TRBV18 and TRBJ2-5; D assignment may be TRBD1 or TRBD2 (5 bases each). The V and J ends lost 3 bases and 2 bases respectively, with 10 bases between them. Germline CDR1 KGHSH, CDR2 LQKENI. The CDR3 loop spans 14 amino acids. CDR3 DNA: TGTGCCAGCTCACCCGGGGCGGCTCAAGAGACCCAGTACTTC. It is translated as CASSPGAAQETQYF.

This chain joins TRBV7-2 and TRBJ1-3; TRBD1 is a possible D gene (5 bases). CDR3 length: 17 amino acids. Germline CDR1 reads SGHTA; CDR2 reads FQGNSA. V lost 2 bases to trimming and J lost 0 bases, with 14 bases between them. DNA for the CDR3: TGTGCCAGCAGCTTAAATCGCCAGGGCAGCTCTGGAAACACCATATATTTT. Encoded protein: CASSLNRQGSSGNTIYF.

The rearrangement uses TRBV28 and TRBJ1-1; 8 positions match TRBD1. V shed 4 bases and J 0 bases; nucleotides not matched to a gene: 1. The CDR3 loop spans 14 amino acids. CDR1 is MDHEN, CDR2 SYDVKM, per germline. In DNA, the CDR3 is TGTGCCAGCAGTTCGGACAGGGTGAACACTGAAGCTTTCTTT. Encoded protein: CASSSDRVNTEAFF.

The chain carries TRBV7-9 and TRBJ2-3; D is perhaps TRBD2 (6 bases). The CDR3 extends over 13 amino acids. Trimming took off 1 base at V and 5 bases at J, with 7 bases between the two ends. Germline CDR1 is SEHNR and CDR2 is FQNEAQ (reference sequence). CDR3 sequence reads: CASSLEEGDTQYF. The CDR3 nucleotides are TGTGCCAGCAGCTTAGAGGAGGGAGATACGCAGTATTTT.

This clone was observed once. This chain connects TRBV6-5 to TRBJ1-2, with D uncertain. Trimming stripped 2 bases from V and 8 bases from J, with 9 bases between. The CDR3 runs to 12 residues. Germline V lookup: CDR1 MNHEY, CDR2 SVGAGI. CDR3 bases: TGTGCCAGCAGTTACGGGGTGGTCGGCTACACCTTC. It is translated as CASSYGVVGYTF.

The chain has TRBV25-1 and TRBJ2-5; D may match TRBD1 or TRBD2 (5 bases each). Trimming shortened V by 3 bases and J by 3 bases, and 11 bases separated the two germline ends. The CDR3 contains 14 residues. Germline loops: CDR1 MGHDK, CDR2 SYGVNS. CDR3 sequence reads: CASSDPGSEETQYF. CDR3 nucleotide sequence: TGTGCCAGCAGTGACCCAGGGAGTGAAGAGACCCAGTACTTC.

The CDR3 sequence is CASSIGGRAVNEQFF. For the CDR3, the DNA is TGTGCCAGTAGTATAGGGGGGAGGGCCGTCAATGAGCAGTTCTTC. The chain links TRBV19 to TRBJ2-1; 7 bases fit TRBD2. The ends lost 1 base at V and 6 bases at J; junction bases unmatched: 6. The CDR3 covers 15 residues. Germline V gives CDR1 LNHDA, CDR2 SQIVND (reference sequence).

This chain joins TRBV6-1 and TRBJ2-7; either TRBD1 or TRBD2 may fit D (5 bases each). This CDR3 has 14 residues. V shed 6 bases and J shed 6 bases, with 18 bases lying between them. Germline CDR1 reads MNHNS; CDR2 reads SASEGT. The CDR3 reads CASRTFGGGGEQYF. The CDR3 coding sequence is TGTGCCAGCAGGACCTTCGGAGGTGGGGGCGAGCAGTACTTC.

CDR3 sequence (DNA): TGTGCCAGCAGCAAAAACCCAAAGTCAGGGGGCTTCACAGATACGCAGTATTTT. Translating it yields CASSKNPKSGGFTDTQYF. This chain joins TRBV7-6 and TRBJ2-3; TRBD1 matches 8 bases. The CDR3 has 18 residues. After removal of 5 bases from V and 2 bases from J, the junction contained 15 bases not matched to a gene. The germline CDR1 and CDR2 sequences are SGHVS and FNYEAQ. Together with reference TRBV7-6 and TRBJ2-3, the CDR3 gives the full variable domain: GAGVSQSPRYKVTKRGQDVALRCDPISGHVSLYWYRQALGQGPEFLTYFNYEAQQDKSGLPNDRFSAERPEGSISTLTIQRTEQRDSAMYRCASSKNPKSGGFTDTQYFGPGTRLTVL.

CDR3 sequence reads: CASSPYQGYTEAFF. CDR3 sequence (DNA): TGTGCCAGCAGCCCATACCAGGGGTACACTGAAGCTTTCTTT. The V gene is TRBV7-7, the J gene TRBJ1-1, with D perhaps matching TRBD1 (6 bases). The V gene's germline CDR1 is SSHAT and CDR2 FNYEAQ (reference sequence). V was cut by 5 bases and J by 3 bases, with 13 bases left in between. This CDR3 contains 14 residues. Full variable domain (remainder filled in from reference TRBV7-7 and TRBJ1-1): GAGVSQSPRYKVTKRGQDVTLRCDPISSHATLYWYQQALGQGPEFLTYFNYEAQPDKSGLPSDRFSAERPEGSISTLTIQRTEQRDSAMYRCASSPYQGYTEAFFGQGTRLTVV.

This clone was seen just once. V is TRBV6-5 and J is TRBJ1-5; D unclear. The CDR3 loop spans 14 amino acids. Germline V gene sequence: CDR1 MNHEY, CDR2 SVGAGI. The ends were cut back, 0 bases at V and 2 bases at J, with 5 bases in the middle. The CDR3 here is CASSYSRGNQPQHF. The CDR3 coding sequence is TGTGCCAGCAGTTACTCTCGCGGCAATCAGCCCCAGCATTTT.

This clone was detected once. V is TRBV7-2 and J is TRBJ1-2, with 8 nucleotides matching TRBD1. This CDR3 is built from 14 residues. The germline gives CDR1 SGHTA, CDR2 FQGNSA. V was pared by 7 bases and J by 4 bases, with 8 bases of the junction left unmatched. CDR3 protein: CASTHGQGLYGYTF. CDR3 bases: TGTGCCAGCACCCACGGACAGGGCCTCTATGGCTACACCTTC.

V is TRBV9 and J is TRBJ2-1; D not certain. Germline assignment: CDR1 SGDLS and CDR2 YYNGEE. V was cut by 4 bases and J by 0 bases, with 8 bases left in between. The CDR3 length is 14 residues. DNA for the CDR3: TGTGCCAGCAGCCCGGAAACCTCCTACAATGAGCAGTTCTTC. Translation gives CASSPETSYNEQFF.

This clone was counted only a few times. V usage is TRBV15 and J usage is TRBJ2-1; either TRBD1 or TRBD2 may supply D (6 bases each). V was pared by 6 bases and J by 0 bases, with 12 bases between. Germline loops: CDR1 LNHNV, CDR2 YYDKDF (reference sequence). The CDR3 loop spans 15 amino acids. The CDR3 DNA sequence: TGTGCCACCAGATCGGGGGCTGGCTCCTACAATGAGCAGTTCTTC. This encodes CATRSGAGSYNEQFF. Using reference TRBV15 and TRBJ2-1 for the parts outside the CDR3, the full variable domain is DAMVIQNPRYQVTQFGKPVTLSCSQTLNHNVMYWYQQKSSQAPKLLFHYYDKDFNNEADTPDNFQSRRPNTSFCFLDIRSPGLGDTAMYLCATRSGAGSYNEQFFGPGTRLTVL.

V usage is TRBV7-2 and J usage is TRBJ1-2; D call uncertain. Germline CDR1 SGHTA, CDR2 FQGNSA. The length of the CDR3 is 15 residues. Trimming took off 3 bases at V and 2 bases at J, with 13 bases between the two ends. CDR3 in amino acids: CASSFPWQPNYGYTF. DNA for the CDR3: TGTGCCAGCAGCTTCCCTTGGCAGCCAAACTATGGCTACACCTTC.

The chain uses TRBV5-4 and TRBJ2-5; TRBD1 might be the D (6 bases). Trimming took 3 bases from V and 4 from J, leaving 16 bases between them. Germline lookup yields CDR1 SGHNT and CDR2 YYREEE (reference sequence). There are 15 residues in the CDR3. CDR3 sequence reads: CASSSQNRVRETQYF. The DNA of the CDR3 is TGTGCCAGCAGCTCACAAAACAGGGTTCGAGAGACCCAGTACTTC. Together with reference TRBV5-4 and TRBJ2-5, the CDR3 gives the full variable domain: ETGVTQSPTHLIKTRGQQVTLRCSSQSGHNTVSWYQQALGQGPQFIFQYYREEENGRGNFPPRFSGLQFPNYSSELNVNALELDDSALYLCASSSQNRVRETQYFGPGTRLLVL.

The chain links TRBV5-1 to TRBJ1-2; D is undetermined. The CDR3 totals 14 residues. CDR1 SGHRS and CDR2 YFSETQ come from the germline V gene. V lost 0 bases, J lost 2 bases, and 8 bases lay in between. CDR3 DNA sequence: TGCGCCAGCAGCTTGGGGCAGGAGAACTATGGCTACACCTTC. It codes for CASSLGQENYGYTF. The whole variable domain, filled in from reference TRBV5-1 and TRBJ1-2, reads KAGVTQTPRYLIKTRGQQVTLSCSPISGHRSVSWYQQTPGQGLQFLFEYFSETQRNKGNFPGRFSGRQFSNSRSEMNVSTLELGDSALYLCASSLGQENYGYTFGSGTRLTVV.

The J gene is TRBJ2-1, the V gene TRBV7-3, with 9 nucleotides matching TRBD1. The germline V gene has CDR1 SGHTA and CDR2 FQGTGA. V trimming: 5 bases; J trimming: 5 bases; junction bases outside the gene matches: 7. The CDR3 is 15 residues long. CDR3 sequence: CASSPGTGRNNEQFF. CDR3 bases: TGTGCCAGCAGCCCCGGGACAGGGAGGAACAATGAGCAGTTCTTC. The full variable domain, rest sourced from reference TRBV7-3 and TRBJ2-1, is GAGVSQTPSNKVTEKGKYVELRCDPISGHTALYWYRQSLGQGPEFLIYFQGTGAADDSGLPNDRFFAVRPEGSVSTLKIQRTERGDSAVYLCASSPGTGRNNEQFFGPGTRLTVL.